This is a list of T cell receptor beta chains from one sample in a study of regulatory T cells in long-lasting Graves disease. TCRdb reanalysed the multiplex PCR reads using MiXCR and keeps one entry per CDR3 protein. The repertoire holds 550,000 to 650,000 distinct CDR3 sequences, 15% to 20% seen once, with 12% in the top ten. These records were also assigned to another study, of T cells in Graves' hyperthyroidism and ophthalmopathy.

The sample in question was peripheral blood mononuclear cells (PBMCs), obtained at new diagnosis, from a patient treated with antithyroid drugs. These receptor sequences come from a man aged 18 to 35 with Graves disease. Each CDR3 is given without its conserved first and last residue. Fields, in order: V gene, J gene, CDR3 protein.

TRBV7-9	TRBJ2-1	ASSFILKREIPNEQF
TRBV18	TRBJ2-7	ASSPTGTEQY
TRBV6-1	TRBJ2-7	ASSPGLGGTSGSFSYEQY
TRBV5-1	TRBJ2-3	ASSPGHGDTQY
TRBV9	TRBJ2-7	ASSVTSGSGEQY
TRBV14	TRBJ2-7	ASSQVPREYEQY
TRBV29-1	TRBJ2-5	SVEIGLPTQY
TRBV13	TRBJ2-2	ASIEYGGATGELF
TRBV7-9	TRBJ2-7	ASSQRGLAGPGGQY
TRBV13	TRBJ1-2	ASSLGQFPNYGYT
TRBV6-1	TRBJ2-3	ASSRGLAGFGDTQY
TRBV5-1	TRBJ2-1	ATRLAAYNEQF